Below, 20 T cell receptor beta chains from the same sample are listed, as sequenced in a study of STAT5B mutations in CD4+ large granular lymphocyte leukemia. Assay: immunoSEQ multiplex PCR; the TCRdb copy retains only in-frame clones and omits some. The table shows some 40,000 clones, with 80% to 90% occurring only once. Sequencing was performed on CD4+ T cells from blood buffy coats. Receptors were obtained from a human donor in good health.

The CDR3 is CSAPLAGGYEQFF. The CDR3 DNA is TGCAGCGCCCCCCTAGCGGGAGGTTATGAGCAGTTCTTC. This chain uses TRBV29-1 with TRBJ2-1; 11 nucleotides line up with TRBD2. CDR3 length: 13 residues. CDR1 is SQVTM and CDR2 is ANQGSEA in the germline V gene. The trim removed 7 bases at V and 8 bases at J, leaving 7 bases unmatched.

In its sample, this clone was seen once. The CDR3, as DNA: TGTGCCAGCAGCGCGGGCCAAACTCTCACCGGGGAGCTGTTTTTT. Translated: CASSAGQTLTGELFF. V is TRBV9 and J is TRBJ2-2; D is unresolved. Germline CDR1 reads SGDLS; CDR2 reads YYNGEE. The germline V and J ends were trimmed by 3 bases and 4 bases, with 13 bases remaining between them. The length of the CDR3 is 15 residues. The whole variable domain, filled in from reference TRBV9 and TRBJ2-2, reads DSGVTQTPKHLITATGQRVTLRCSPRSGDLSVYWYQQSLDQGLQFLIQYYNGEERAKGNILERFSAQQFPDLHSELNLSSLELGDSALYFCASSAGQTLTGELFFGEGSRLTVL.

The rearrangement uses TRBV7-2 and TRBJ2-3, with 10 bases fitting TRBD2. V trimming: 6 bases; J trimming: 4 bases; junction bases outside the gene matches: 4. The germline CDR1 and CDR2 sequences are SGHTA and FQGNSA. The CDR3 sequence is 14 residues long. The CDR3 bases are TGTGCCAGCAGAAGCGGGAGGGTCCCAGATACGCAGTATTTT. It codes for CASRSGRVPDTQYF.

The chain employs TRBV5-8 and TRBJ2-1, with 12 positions matching TRBD1. The CDR3 runs to 15 residues. V lost 6 bases to trimming and J lost 4 bases; unmatched junction nucleotides: 5. Germline lookup yields CDR1 SGHTS and CDR2 YDEGEE. CDR3: CASIGTGGRYNEQFF. The CDR3 DNA follows: TGTGCCAGCATCGGGACAGGGGGCCGGTACAATGAGCAGTTCTTC.

V gene TRBV29-1 combines with J gene TRBJ2-1; 10 nucleotides agree with TRBD2. Germline CDR1 SQVTM, CDR2 ANQGSEA. The CDR3 length is 17 residues. Trimming removed 4 bases from V and 7 bases from J; junction bases left unmatched: 16. The CDR3 bases are TGCAGCGTTGCGGGCACGGTAATAGCGGGGGGCCTTAATGAGCAGTTCTTC. This encodes CSVAGTVIAGGLNEQFF.

The rearrangement joins TRBV10-3 to TRBJ2-7; 11 nucleotides line up with TRBD2. Trimming took 6 bases from V and 5 from J; bases not matched to a gene: 6. This CDR3 region has 14 residues. In germline, CDR1 is ENHRY, CDR2 SYGVKD. In nucleotides, the CDR3 is TGTGCCATCAGAAAGACTAGCGGGACGAACGAGCAGTACTTC. This translates into CAIRKTSGTNEQYF.

In its sample, this clone was seen once. This chain joins TRBV6-5 and TRBJ2-5, with TRBD1 matching 7 bases. CDR3 length: 12 residues. In germline, CDR1 is MNHEY, CDR2 SVGAGI. Trimming cost V 8 bases and J 2 bases; bases outside gene matches: 2. The CDR3 reads CASRDRQETQYF. The CDR3 nucleotides read TGTGCCAGCCGGGACAGACAAGAGACCCAGTACTTC.

The V gene is TRBV28, the J gene TRBJ2-5; 8 bases are a match to TRBD2. J lost 4 bases, V lost 6 bases, and 4 bases had no gene match. CDR3 length equals 13 residues. Germline CDR1 and CDR2: MDHEN and SYDVKM. The CDR3 spells CASSGGDRETQYF. In nucleotides, the CDR3 is TGTGCCAGCAGCGGGGGGGATCGAGAGACCCAGTACTTC.

In its sample, this clone was seen once. V gene TRBV19 combines with J gene TRBJ2-2, with D perhaps TRBD2 (6 bases). V shed 5 bases and J shed 6 bases, with 13 bases lying between them. The CDR3 extends over 14 amino acids. Germline V gene lookup returns CDR1 LNHDA and CDR2 SQIVND (reference sequence). The DNA of the CDR3 is TGTGCCAGTAGTCCCCACGGGGAGGCCGGGGAGCTGTTTTTT. Its protein product is CASSPHGEAGELFF.

This chain joins TRBV2 and TRBJ2-1; D not certain. CDR3 length: 13 amino acids. Trimming removed 8 bases at V and 8 bases at J, with 16 bases between. CDR1 and CDR2 (germline): SNHLY, FYNNEI. CDR3 DNA sequence: TGTGCCAGCGTTGTCCCCCCTGCCCATGAGCAGTTCTTC. Translating it yields CASVVPPAHEQFF.

The CDR3 DNA sequence: TGTGCCAGCAGCGGGCGACTAGCGGACACCGGGGAGCTGTTTTTT. Its protein product is CASSGRLADTGELFF. V gene TRBV11-3 combines with J gene TRBJ2-2; the match to TRBD2 covers 9 bases. The CDR3 contains 15 residues. The V and J ends lost 5 bases and 3 bases, in that order; junction bases with no gene match: 4. Germline CDR1 is SGHNT and CDR2 is YENEEA.

This chain links TRBV7-2 with TRBJ2-7; TRBD2 matches at 8 bases. The CDR3 has 14 residues. The V gene's germline CDR1 is SGHTA and CDR2 FQGNSA. Unmatched junction bases numbered 11, after V lost 7 bases and J lost 6 bases. CDR3 nucleotide sequence: TGTGCCAGCACCCCAGCGGGAGTCGGCGGCGAGCAGTACTTC. Encoded protein: CASTPAGVGGEQYF.

This chain joins TRBV28 and TRBJ1-4, with D tentatively TRBD1 (5 bases). V lost 6 bases, J lost 5 bases, and 16 bases lay in between. CDR1 and CDR2 (germline): MDHEN, SYDVKM. This CDR3 has 15 residues. As DNA, the CDR3 is TGTGCCAGCAGCCTGAATGGGGGGGGGAATGAAAAACTGTTTTTT. Translation gives CASSLNGGGNEKLFF. Full variable domain (remainder filled in from reference TRBV28 and TRBJ1-4): DVKVTQSSRYLVKRTGEKVFLECVQDMDHENMFWYRQDPGLGLRLIYFSYDVKMKEKGDIPEGYSVSREKKERFSLILESASTNQTSMYLCASSLNGGGNEKLFFGSGTQLSVL.

This sequence joins TRBV27 and TRBJ2-7, with D possibly matching TRBD1 (6 bases). V gave up 4 bases and J gave up 2 bases, with 18 bases separating them. Germline assignment: CDR1 MNHEY and CDR2 SMNVEV (reference sequence). The CDR3 totals 16 residues. This CDR3 is CASSSRPGQNTYEQYF. The DNA of the CDR3 is TGTGCCAGCAGTTCCCGCCCGGGACAAAACACCTACGAGCAGTACTTC.

This chain's CDR3 is CASSRQDYGYTF. As DNA, the CDR3 is TGTGCCAGCAGCAGGCAGGACTATGGCTACACCTTC. V is TRBV5-6 and J is TRBJ1-2; D remains ambiguous. The CDR3 covers 12 residues. Trimming shortened V by 4 bases and J by 3 bases, and 7 bases separated the two germline ends. Germline V lookup: CDR1 SGHDT, CDR2 YYEEEE.

This clone was observed a few times. The chain combines TRBV30 with TRBJ1-1; TRBD1 might be the D (6 bases). Trimming shortened V by 2 bases and J by 5 bases, and 9 bases separated the two germline ends. CDR1 and CDR2 (germline): GTSNPN, SVGIG (reference sequence). The CDR3 loop spans 12 amino acids. This chain's CDR3 is CAWSRGGTEAFF. For the CDR3, the DNA is TGTGCCTGGAGTAGGGGGGGGACTGAAGCTTTCTTT.

The chain uses TRBV28 and TRBJ2-7; TRBD2 agrees at 7 bases. With 2 bases clipped from V and 4 bases from J, the junction kept 8 bases outside the gene matches. There are 15 residues in the CDR3. Germline CDR1 and CDR2: MDHEN and SYDVKM. CDR3 nucleotide sequence: TGTGCCAGCAGTTTACCCGGGACTATAGGATACGAGCAGTACTTC. It is translated as CASSLPGTIGYEQYF.

The V call is TRBV4-2, the J call TRBJ2-5; 15 nucleotides agree with TRBD2. Germline V CDR1 and CDR2: LGHNA, YNFKEQ. The CDR3 consists of 18 residues. After removal of 5 bases from V and 5 bases from J, the junction contained 12 bases not matched to a gene. The CDR3 is CASSFRRTSGGAEETQYF. CDR3 nucleotides: TGTGCCAGCAGCTTCCGACGGACTAGCGGGGGGGCGGAGGAGACCCAGTACTTC.

J is TRBJ2-3 and V is TRBV28; D could derive from TRBD1 or TRBD2 (5 bases each). V lost 3 bases, J lost 8 bases, and 12 bases lay in between. CDR1 and CDR2 from the germline V gene are MDHEN and SYDVKM. This CDR3 is 13 amino acids long. CDR3 in amino acids: CASSLPGPSTQYF. CDR3 sequence (DNA): TGTGCCAGCAGTTTGCCGGGACCGAGTACGCAGTATTTT. Complete variable domain (other parts from reference TRBV28 and TRBJ2-3): DVKVTQSSRYLVKRTGEKVFLECVQDMDHENMFWYRQDPGLGLRLIYFSYDVKMKEKGDIPEGYSVSREKKERFSLILESASTNQTSMYLCASSLPGPSTQYFGPGTRLTVL.

The V gene is TRBV5-1, the J gene TRBJ1-1, with D uncertain. V dropped 4 bases and J dropped 4 bases, with 11 bases sitting between them. The CDR3 spans 13 residues. Germline CDR1 is SGHRS and CDR2 is YFSETQ. The chain's CDR3 is CASSPGLGTEAFF. For the CDR3, the DNA is TGCGCCAGCAGCCCTGGACTTGGCACTGAAGCTTTCTTT.